The 5 T cell receptor beta chains given below trace back to one sample, sequenced in a study of T cells in Graves' hyperthyroidism and ophthalmopathy. Amplification targeted TCR beta CDR3 regions from RNA transcripts. The primer set for the first-round RT-PCR of the TCR CDR3 was HTBI. TCRdb redid the calling of the multiplex PCR reads with MiXCR, one entry per CDR3 protein. Of roughly 750,000 distinct CDR3 sequences listed, 16% are singletons. Sequences were obtained from blood. The receptors were gathered from a man younger than 35 with Graves' hyperthyroidism.

Ten or more counts support this clonotype. The CDR3 DNA reads TGTGCCAGCAGCCCGGACAACGACAGGTCCTACGAGCAGTACTTC. The encoded protein is CASSPDNDRSYEQYF. The V call is TRBV27, the J call TRBJ2-7, with D possibly being TRBD1 (6 bases). The CDR3 runs 15 residues. Deletions cut 6 bases from V and 1 base from J, with 16 bases between. In germline, CDR1 is MNHEY, CDR2 SMNVEV (reference sequence).

This clonotype has a count of ten or more. The chain links TRBV7-6 to TRBJ2-3; 9 bases fit TRBD2. The V gene's germline CDR1 is SGHVS and CDR2 FNYEAQ. This CDR3 has 15 amino acids. The V gene end was trimmed by 3 bases and the J gene end by 4 bases; junction bases not matched to a gene: 5. This chain's CDR3 is CASSFGTSLPDTQYF. As DNA, the CDR3 is TGTGCCAGCAGCTTCGGGACTAGCCTACCAGATACGCAGTATTTT.

The chain couples TRBV7-2 to TRBJ2-3; 11 bases line up with TRBD1. Per the germline V gene, CDR1 is SGHTA and CDR2 is FQGNSA. Losses at the gene ends were 0 bases for V and 2 bases for J; bases not matched to a gene: 4. This CDR3 has 17 residues. The CDR3 coding sequence is TGTGCCAGCAGCTTAGCGGGGGACAGGGGGTTCACAGATACGCAGTATTTT. This translates into CASSLAGDRGFTDTQYF.

This clonotype occurred a few times. For the CDR3, the DNA is TGTGCCAGCAGCGTAGGCGGAGGGGACACAGATACGCAGTATTTT. Translated: CASSVGGGDTDTQYF. The chain joins TRBV9 to TRBJ2-3, with D possibly being TRBD2 (6 bases). This CDR3 comprises 15 residues. V lost 0 bases, J lost 2 bases, and 10 bases lay in between. Germline CDR1 and CDR2: SGDLS and YYNGEE.

In this sample, this clonotype turned up many times. The V and J genes are TRBV7-9 and TRBJ2-7, with D possibly being TRBD1 (5 bases). The germline V gene has CDR1 SEHNR and CDR2 FQNEAQ (reference sequence). CDR3 length equals 13 residues. Trimming cost V 3 bases and J 3 bases, with 9 bases left between them. This chain's CDR3 is CASSFLTDYEQYF. DNA of the CDR3: TGTGCCAGCAGCTTCCTGACAGACTACGAGCAGTACTTC. The full variable domain, its missing parts supplied by reference TRBV7-9 and TRBJ2-7, is DTGVSQNPRHKITKRGQNVTFRCDPISEHNRLYWYRQTLGQGPEFLTYFQNEAQLEKSRLLSDRFSAERPKGSFSTLEIQRTEQGDSAMYLCASSFLTDYEQYFGPGTRLTVT.